This T cell receptor (beta chain) was documented in a study of cytomegalovirus exposure and HLA in healthy donors. The V and J ends lost 4 bases and 5 bases, in that order; junction bases with no gene match: 8. From germline, CDR1 is MNHNS and CDR2 SASEGT. This CDR3 region has 14 residues. With 60 Vbeta and 13 Jbeta primers, the PCR was carried out. Assay used: immunoSEQ multiplex PCR; TCRdb lists only in-frame clones, some missing. The table lists 75,000 to 95,000 clones. Sequenced: PBMCs. This TCR derives from a man younger than 45 in good health and CMV-seronegative. V and J are TRBV6-1 and TRBJ2-7; 7 nucleotides match TRBD2. The CDR3 DNA sequence: TGTGCCAGCAGTGGGGGGGGATCGGCGGACGAGCAGTACTTC. Encoded protein: CASSGGGSADEQYF.